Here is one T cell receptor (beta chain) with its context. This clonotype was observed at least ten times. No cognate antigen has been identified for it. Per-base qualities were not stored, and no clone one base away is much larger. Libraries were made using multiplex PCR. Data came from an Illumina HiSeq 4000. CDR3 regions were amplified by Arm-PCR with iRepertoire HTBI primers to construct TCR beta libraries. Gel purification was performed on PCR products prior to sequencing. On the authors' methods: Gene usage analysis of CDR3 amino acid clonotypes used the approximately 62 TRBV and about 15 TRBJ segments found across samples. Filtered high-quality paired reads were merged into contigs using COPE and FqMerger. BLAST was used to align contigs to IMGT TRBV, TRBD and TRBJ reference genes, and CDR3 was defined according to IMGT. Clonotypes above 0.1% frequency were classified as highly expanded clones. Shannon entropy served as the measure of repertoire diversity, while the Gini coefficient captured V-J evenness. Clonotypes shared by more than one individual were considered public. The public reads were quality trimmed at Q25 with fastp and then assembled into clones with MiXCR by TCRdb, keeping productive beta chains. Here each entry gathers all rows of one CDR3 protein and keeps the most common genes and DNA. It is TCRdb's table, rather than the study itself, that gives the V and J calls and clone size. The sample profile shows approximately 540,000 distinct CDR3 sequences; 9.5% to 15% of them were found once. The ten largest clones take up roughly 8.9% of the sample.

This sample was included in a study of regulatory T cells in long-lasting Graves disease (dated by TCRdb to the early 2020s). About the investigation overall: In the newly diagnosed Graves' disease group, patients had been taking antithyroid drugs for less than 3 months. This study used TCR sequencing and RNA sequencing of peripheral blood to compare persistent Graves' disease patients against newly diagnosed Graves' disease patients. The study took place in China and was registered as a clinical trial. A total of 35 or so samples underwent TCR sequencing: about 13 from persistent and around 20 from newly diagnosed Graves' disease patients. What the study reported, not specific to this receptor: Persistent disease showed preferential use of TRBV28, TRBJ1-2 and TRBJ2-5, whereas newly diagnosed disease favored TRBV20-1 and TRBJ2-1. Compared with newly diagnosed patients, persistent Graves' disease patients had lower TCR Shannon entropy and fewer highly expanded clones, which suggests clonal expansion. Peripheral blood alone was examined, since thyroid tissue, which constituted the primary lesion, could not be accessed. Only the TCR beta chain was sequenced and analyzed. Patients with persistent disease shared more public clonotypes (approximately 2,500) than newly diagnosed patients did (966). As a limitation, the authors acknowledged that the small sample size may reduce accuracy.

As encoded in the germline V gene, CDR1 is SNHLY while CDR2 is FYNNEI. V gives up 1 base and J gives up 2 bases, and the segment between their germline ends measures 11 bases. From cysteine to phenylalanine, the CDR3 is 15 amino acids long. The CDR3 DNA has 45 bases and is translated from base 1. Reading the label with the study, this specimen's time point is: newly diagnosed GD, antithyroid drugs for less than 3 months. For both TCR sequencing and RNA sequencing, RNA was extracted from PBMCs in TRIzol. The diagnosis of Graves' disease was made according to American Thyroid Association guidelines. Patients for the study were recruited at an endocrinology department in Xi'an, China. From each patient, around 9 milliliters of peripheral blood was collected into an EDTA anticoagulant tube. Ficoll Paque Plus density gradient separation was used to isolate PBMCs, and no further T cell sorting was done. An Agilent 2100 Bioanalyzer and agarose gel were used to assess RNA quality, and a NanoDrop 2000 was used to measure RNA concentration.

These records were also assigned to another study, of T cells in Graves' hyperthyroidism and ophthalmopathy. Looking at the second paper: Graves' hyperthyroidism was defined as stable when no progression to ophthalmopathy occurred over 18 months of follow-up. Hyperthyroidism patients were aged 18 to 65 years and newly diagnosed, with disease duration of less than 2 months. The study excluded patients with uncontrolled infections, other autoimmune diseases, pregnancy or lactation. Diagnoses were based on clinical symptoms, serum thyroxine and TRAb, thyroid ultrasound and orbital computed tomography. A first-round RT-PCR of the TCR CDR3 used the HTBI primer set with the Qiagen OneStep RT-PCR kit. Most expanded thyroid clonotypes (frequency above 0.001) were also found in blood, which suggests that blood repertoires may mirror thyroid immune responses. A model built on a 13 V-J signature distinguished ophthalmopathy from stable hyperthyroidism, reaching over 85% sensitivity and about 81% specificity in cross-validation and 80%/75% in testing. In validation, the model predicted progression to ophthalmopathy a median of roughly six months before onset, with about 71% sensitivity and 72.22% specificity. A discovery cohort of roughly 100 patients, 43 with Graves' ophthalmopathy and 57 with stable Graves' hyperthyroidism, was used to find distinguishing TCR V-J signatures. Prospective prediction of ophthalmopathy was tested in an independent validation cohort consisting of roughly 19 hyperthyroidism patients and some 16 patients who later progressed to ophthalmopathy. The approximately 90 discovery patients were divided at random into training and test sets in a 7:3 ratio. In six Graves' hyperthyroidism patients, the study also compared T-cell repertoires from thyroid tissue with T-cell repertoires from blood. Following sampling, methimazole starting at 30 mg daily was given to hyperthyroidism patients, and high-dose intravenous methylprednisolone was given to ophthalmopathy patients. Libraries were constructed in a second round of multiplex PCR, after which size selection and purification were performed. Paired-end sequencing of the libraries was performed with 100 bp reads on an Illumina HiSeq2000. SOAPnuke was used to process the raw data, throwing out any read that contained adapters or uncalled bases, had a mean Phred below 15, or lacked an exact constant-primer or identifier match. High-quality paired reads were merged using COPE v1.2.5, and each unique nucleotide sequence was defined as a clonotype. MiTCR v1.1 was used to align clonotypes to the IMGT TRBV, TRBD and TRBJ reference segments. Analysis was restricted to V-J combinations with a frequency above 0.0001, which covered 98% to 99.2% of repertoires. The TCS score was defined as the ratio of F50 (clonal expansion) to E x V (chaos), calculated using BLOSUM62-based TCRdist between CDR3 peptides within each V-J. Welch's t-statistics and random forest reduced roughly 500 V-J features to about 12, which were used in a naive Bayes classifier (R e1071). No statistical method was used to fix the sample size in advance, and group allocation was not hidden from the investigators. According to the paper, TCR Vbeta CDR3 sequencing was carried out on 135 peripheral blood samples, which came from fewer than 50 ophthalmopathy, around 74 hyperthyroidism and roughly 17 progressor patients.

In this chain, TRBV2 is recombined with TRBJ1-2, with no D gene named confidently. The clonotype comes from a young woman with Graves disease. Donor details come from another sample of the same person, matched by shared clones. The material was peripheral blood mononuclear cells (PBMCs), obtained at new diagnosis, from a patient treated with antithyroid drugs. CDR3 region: CASSEGTAGNYGYTF. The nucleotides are TGTGCCAGCAGTGAAGGGACGGCAGGCAACTATGGCTACACCTTC. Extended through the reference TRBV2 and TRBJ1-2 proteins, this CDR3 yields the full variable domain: EPEVTQTPSHQVTQMGQEVILRCVPISNHLYFYWYRQILGQKVEFLVSFYNNEISEKSEIFDDQFSVERPDGSNFTLKIRSTKLEDSAMYFCASSEGTAGNYGYTFGSGTRLTVV.